The clone carrying this TCR beta chain was recorded a few times. Antigen unknown. This entry belongs to a study of identical twins. TCRdb called the 5' RACE reads again in MiXCR, with one record for every CDR3 protein. The repertoire has more than 400,000 distinct CDR3 sequences, around 15% of them found once; the top ten carry about 0.47%. Findings and limits, study-wide: The degree of excess twin sharing was weaker in beta out-of-frame sequences.

Trimming took off 0 bases at V and 6 bases at J, with 11 bases between the two ends. The CDR3 is made up of 15 amino acids. Germline V gives CDR1 MGHRA, CDR2 YSYEKL. These records were also assigned to another study, of yellow fever vaccine responses in identical twins.

Sequenced: CD4+ T cells sorted from blood. The genes are TRBV4-1 and TRBJ1-4; D call uncertain. The clonotype comes from a woman between 18 and 29 years old in good health. This CDR3 is CASSQEGGRYEKLFF. The CDR3 DNA follows: TGCGCCAGCAGCCAAGAGGGAGGCAGATATGAAAAACTGTTTTTT.